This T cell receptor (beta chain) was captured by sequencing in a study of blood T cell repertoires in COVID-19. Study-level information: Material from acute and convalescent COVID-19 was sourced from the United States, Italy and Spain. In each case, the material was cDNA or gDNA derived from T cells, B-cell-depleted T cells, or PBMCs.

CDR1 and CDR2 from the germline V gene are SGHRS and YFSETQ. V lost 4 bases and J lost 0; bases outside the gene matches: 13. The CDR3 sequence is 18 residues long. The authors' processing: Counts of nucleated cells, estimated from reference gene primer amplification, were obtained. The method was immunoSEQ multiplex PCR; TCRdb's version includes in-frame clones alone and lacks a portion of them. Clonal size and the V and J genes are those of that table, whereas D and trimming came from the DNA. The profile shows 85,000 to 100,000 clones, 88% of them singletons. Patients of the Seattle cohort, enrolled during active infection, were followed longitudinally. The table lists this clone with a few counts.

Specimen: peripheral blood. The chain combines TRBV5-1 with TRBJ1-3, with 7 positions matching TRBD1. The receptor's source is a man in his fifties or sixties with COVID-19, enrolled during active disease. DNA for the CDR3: TGCGCCAGCAGCCACAGGACAGGAGGGACGGGCTCTGGAAACACCATATATTTT. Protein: CASSHRTGGTGSGNTIYF.